This T cell receptor beta chain was sequenced during a study of shared clonotypes between healthy human individuals. The table came from immunoSEQ multiplex PCR; TCRdb's copy has only in-frame clones and leaves some out. Among around 330,000 clones listed, 74% were seen once. J lost 0 bases, V lost 6 bases, and 7 bases had no gene match. The CDR3 has 15 residues. Per germline, CDR1 MNHNS and CDR2 SASEGT. This sequence was found in a man aged 25 to 45 in good health. The chain has TRBV6-1 and TRBJ2-7, with TRBD1 matching 8 bases. The specimen was memory CD4+ T cells sorted from blood. The subset was: CD45RA-negative fraction. In DNA, the CDR3 is TGTGCCAGCAGCTACCGGGACAGGAGCTCCTACGAGCAGTACTTC. Its protein product is CASSYRDRSSYEQYF.